This TCR beta chain is drawn from a study of spatial heterogeneity in lung cancer. Study context: In tumor regions TCR transcript counts correlated strongly with a matched bulk RNA-seq T cell module score.

Sample time point: sample taken at primary tumor resection. Sequencing covered unsorted whole RNA taken from tumor, nontumor lung or frozen PBMC. Germline-derived CDR1 and CDR2 are MDHEN and SYDVKM. Trimming took 2 bases from V and 4 from J, leaving 15 bases between them. This CDR3 region has 16 residues. Individual TCR cDNA molecules each bore their own unique molecular identifier. TCRdb analysed the 5' RACE reads with MiXCR anew, one entry per CDR3 protein. The data contain around 2,700 distinct CDR3 sequences, approximately 6% of them seen just once; the ten biggest clones take up 9.1%. Study-level points and caveats: Tumor mutation counts were tracked by expanded intratumoral alpha and beta TCR counts.

This clonotype was recorded at least ten times. Its antigen remains unknown. Because it lacks the conserved phenylalanine or tryptophan at the end, this CDR3 is likely a read error. The material was lung tumor tissue, obtained at surgery. The clonotype was recovered from a male donor with early-stage non-small cell lung cancer. This chain links TRBV28 with TRBJ2-1; the D call may be TRBD1 or TRBD2 (5 bases each). CDR3 residues: CASSLIWGSQYNEQFL. CDR3 nucleotides: TGTGCCAGCAGTTTAATATGGGGGTCGCAGTACAATGAGCAGTTCCTC.